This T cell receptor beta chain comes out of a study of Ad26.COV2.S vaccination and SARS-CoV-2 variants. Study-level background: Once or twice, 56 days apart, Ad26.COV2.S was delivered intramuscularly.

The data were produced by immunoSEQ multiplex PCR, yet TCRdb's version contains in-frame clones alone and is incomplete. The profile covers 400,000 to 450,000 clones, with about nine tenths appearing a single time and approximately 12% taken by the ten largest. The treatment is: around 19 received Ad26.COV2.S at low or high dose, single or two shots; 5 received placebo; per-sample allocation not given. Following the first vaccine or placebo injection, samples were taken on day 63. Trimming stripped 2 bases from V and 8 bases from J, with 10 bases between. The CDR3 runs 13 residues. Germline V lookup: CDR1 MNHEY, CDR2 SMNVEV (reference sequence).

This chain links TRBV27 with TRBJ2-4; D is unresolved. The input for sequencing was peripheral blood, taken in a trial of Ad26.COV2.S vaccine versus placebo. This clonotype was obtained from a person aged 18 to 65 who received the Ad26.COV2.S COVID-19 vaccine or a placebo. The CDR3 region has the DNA TGTGCCAGCAGTTTACGCCGACCAGACATTCAGTACTTC. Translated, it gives CASSLRRPDIQYF.